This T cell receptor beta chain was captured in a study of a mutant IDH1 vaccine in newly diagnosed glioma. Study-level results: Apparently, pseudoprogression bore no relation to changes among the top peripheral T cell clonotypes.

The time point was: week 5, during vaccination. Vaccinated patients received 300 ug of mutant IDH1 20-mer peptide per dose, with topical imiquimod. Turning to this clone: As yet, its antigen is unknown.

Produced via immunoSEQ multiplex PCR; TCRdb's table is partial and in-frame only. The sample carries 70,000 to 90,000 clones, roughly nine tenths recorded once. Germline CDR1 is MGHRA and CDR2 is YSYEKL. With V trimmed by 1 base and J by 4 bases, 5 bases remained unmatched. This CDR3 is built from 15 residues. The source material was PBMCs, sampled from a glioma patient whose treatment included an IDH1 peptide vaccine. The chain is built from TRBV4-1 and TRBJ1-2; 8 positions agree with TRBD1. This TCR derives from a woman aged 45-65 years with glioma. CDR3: CASSQASGQGYGYTF. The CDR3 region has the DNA TGCGCCAGCAGCCAAGCATCCGGACAGGGCTATGGCTACACCTTC.